These 5 T cell receptor beta chains originate from one sample sequenced in a study of tumor-infiltrating lymphocytes in primary liver carcinoma. The investigators made TCR beta cDNA from 400 to 550 ng total RNA, using a constant-region primer. The TCR beta library was amplified through three nested multiplex PCR rounds in a modified ARM-PCR procedure. Running around 9 cycles apiece, the first two PCR rounds relied on TRBV1-TRBV30 forward primers together with a C-beta reverse primer. TCRdb called the multiplex PCR reads again in MiXCR, with one record for every CDR3 protein. This sample carries 50,000 to 65,000 distinct CDR3 sequences, about 71% of them seen once, and the ten largest clones take roughly two fifths. Co-extraction of both nucleic acids (RNA and DNA) used 20-30 mg of unsorted bulk tissue. Material for sequencing was liver tumor tissue from sampling region 4. Indicated subset: tumor region T4, right-lateral pole. These receptors were obtained from a man aged 40-55 years with primary liver carcinoma and hepatitis B virus infection.

A note on this clonotype: Because it lacks the conserved phenylalanine or tryptophan at the end, this CDR3 is likely a read error. This chain links TRBV4-2 with TRBJ1-6; no clear D gene. CDR3 size: 14 residues. Per the germline V gene, CDR1 is LGHNA and CDR2 is YNFKEQ. The germline V and J ends were trimmed by 5 bases and 5 bases, with 10 bases remaining between them. As DNA, the CDR3 is TGTGCCAGCAGCACACACGGTAATAATTCACCCCTCCACTCT. It is translated as CASSTHGNNSPLHS.

As regards this clonotype: Relative to the germline gene, one junction end is altered; a read error may explain this. The chain uses TRBV10-3 and TRBJ2-5; tentatively, D is TRBD1 (6 bases). Germline V CDR1 and CDR2: ENHRY, SYGVKD. The CDR3 consists of 13 residues. The CDR3 protein is CAIRAAPGESQYF. The CDR3, as DNA: TGTGCCATCAGAGCTGCCCCAGGGGAGAGCCAGTACTTC.

Worth noting for this clonotype: Without the conserved terminal phenylalanine or tryptophan, this CDR3 likely stems from a read error. This chain uses TRBV11-2 with TRBJ1-1; D possibly corresponds to TRBD1 (6 bases). The V end lost 8 bases, the J end lost 0 bases, and 19 bases lay between the germline ends. CDR3 size: 16 residues. The germline V gene has CDR1 SGHAT and CDR2 FQNNGV. The CDR3 DNA reads as TGTGCCAGCTGCCCATCAAGGGGGTTGGTGAACACTGAAGCTTTCCTT. Encoded protein: CASCPSRGLVNTEAFL.

Of note for this clonotype: A read error may account for a junction end that differs from germline. The chain is built from TRBV4-1 and TRBJ2-2, with TRBD1 identical over 10 bases. Germline CDR1 is MGHRA and CDR2 is YSYEKL. The CDR3 is 17 residues long. CDR3 region: CASNRPGQGSLTGELSF. CDR3 DNA: TGCGCCAGCAACCGACCGGGACAGGGGTCTTTGACCGGGGAGCTGTCTTTT.

The J gene is TRBJ2-2, the V gene TRBV11-2; possibly TRBD2 for D (5 bases). The germline V gene encodes CDR1 SGHAT and CDR2 FQNNGV. CDR3 length: 17 residues. The CDR3 sequence is CISSLALGEASTGELFF. The CDR3 coding sequence is TGTATCAGCAGCTTAGCATTGGGAGAGGCGAGCACCGGGGAGCTGTTTTTT. The full variable domain, completed using reference TRBV11-2 and TRBJ2-2, is EAGVAQSPRYKIIEKRQSVAFWCNPISGHATLYWYQQILGQGPKLLIQFQNNGVVDDSQLPKDRFSAERLKGVDSTLKIQPAKLEDSAVYLCISSLALGEASTGELFFGEGSRLTVL.